This TCR beta chain was profiled in a study of spatial heterogeneity in lung cancer (dated by TCRdb to about 2019). About the study as a whole: The donors were 60 to 80 patients from the lung TRACERx cohort who had early-stage, untreated non-small cell lung cancer. Follow-up PBMC samples were sequenced whenever the samples were available, and the median time to follow-up was about 22 months after resection. Beta-chain transcripts were consistently detected in greater numbers than alpha-chain transcripts, which likely reflects a higher abundance of beta-chain transcripts. In the raw uncorrected reads, each unique combination of TCR and UMI appeared more than ten times on average. In non-small cell lung cancer, the study quantitatively compared TCR alpha and beta repertoires across several tumor regions, matched nontumor lung, and blood. Nonsynonymous mutation counts, determined by whole-exome sequencing of tumor tissue, were related to features of the TCR repertoire. Both alpha and beta chains were TCR-sequenced in samples taken at surgery, namely 220 tumor regions, 63 to 70 matched nontumor lung samples and about 52 PBMC samples. Points the paper makes about the study in general: Confirming at a functional level the hypothesis that regional TCRs recognize regional mutations was considered to require additional single-cell paired TCR alpha and beta sequencing. Only about 15 patients were included in comparisons of baseline and follow-up blood repertoires. Ubiquitous expanded tumor TCRs were found in blood more often at tumor resection than at routine follow-up.

The CDR3 runs 15 residues from the cysteine to the phenylalanine. The CDR3 DNA has 45 bases and is translated from base 1. As encoded in the germline V gene, CDR1 is MGHRA while CDR2 is YSYEKL. Relative to germline, V is 0 bases shorter and J is 7 bases shorter, with 10 bases between their ends. This clonotype was counted at least ten times. What this receptor recognizes is not known. Base quality data are lacking; no much larger clone is found one base away. The library was built by means of 5' RACE. Sequencer: NextSeq 500. To allow correction of PCR and sequencing errors, the TCR library protocol tagged every TCR cDNA molecule with a unique molecular identifier. The original pipeline was this. TCR identification, UMI-based error correction and CDR3 extraction were performed with Decombinator tools. TCRs above a frequency of 2 per 1,000, corresponding to the top 1% of the tumor frequency distribution, were defined as expanded. Renyi diversity was computed with the R vegan package after each repertoire had been subsampled 100 times to 5,000 TCRs. CDR3 similarity networks were built from amino acid triplet string-kernel similarity, connecting CDR3s with pairwise similarity above 0.82. Starting from the raw public reads, TCRdb applied fastp trimming at Q25, assembled clones with MiXCR and retained in-frame beta chains. Each record represents a unique CDR3 protein, reported with the most common genes and DNA among its rows. The V and J calls were determined by TCRdb, not by the authors. The sample table lists some 54,000 distinct CDR3 sequences, 6% to 8.5% of them with a count of one. Of the sample, 35% is held by the ten largest clones.

The sample's time point label, in plain terms: blood at routine non-recurrence follow-up after resection. For TCR sequencing, whole RNA was extracted from tumor and nontumor lung tissue, or from cryopreserved PBMC samples, and no cell sorting was done. Only patients with enough RNA available from two or more tumor regions were chosen for TCR sequencing. The sequence came from a female donor with early-stage non-small cell lung cancer. The chain is assembled from TRBV4-1 and TRBJ1-6, with a weak D call of TRBD1 (5 bases match). The sequencing here drew on PBMCs, taken at follow-up. The nucleotides read TGCGCCAGCAGCCAAGATCCGGGGACGAATTCACCCCTCCACTTT. This sequence encodes CASSQDPGTNSPLHF.